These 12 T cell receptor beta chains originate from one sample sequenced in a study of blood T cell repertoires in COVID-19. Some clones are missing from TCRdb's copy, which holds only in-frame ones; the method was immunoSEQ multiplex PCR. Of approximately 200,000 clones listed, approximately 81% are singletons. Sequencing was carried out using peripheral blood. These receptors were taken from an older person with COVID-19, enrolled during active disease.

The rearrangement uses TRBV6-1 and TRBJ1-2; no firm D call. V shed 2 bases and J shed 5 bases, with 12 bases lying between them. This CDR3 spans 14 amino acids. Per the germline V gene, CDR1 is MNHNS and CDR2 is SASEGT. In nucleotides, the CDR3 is TGTGCCAGCAGTGAACACCCGGCGGTTTATGGCTACACCTTC. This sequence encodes CASSEHPAVYGYTF.

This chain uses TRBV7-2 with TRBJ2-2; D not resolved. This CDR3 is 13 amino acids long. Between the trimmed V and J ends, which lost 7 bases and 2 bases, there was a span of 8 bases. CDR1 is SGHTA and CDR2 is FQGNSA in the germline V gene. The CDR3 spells CASTLLNTGELFF. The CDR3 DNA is TGTGCCAGCACCCTTTTAAACACCGGGGAGCTGTTTTTT.

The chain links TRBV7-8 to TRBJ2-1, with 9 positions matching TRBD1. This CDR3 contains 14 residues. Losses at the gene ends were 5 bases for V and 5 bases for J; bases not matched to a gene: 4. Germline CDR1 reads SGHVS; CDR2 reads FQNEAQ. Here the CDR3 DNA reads TGTGCCAGCAGCCTCCGGGACAGGGACAATGAGCAGTTCTTC. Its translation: CASSLRDRDNEQFF. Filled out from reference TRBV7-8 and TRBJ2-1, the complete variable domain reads GAGVSQSPRYKVAKRGQDVALRCDPISGHVSLFWYQQALGQGPEFLTYFQNEAQLDKSGLPSDRFFAERPEGSVSTLKIQRTQQEDSAVYLCASSLRDRDNEQFFGPGTRLTVL.

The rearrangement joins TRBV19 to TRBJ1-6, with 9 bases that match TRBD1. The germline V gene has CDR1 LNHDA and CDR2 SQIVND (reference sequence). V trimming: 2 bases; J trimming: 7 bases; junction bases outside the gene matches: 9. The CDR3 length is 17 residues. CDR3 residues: CASSIRFRGQGNSPLHF. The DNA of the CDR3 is TGTGCCAGTAGTATAAGGTTTCGCGGACAGGGGAATTCACCCCTCCACTTT.

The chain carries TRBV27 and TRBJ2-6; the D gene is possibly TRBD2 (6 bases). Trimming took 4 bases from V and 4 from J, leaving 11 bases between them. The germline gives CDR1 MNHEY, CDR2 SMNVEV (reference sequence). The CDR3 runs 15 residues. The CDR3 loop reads CASSSGGAGANVLTF. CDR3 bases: TGTGCCAGCAGTTCTGGAGGGGCAGGGGCCAACGTCCTGACTTTC.

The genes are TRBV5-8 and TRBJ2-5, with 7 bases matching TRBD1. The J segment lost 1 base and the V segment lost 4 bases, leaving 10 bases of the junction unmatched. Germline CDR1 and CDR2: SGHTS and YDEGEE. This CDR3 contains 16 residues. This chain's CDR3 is CASSKLQGSLQETQYF. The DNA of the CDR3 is TGTGCCAGCAGCAAGTTACAGGGGTCCCTCCAAGAGACCCAGTACTTC.

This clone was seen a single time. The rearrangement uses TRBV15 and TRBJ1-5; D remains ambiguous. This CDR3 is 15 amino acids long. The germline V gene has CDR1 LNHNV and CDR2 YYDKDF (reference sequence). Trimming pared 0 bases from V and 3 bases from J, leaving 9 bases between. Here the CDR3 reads CATSRDFPSNQPQHF. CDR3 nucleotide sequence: TGTGCCACCAGCAGAGATTTTCCGTCCAATCAGCCCCAGCATTTT.

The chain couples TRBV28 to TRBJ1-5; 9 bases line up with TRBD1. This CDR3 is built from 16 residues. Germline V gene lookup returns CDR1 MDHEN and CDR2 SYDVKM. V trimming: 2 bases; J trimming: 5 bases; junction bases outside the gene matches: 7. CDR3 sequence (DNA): TGTGCCAGCAGTTTAGAGGACAGGGGTATTCATCAGCCCCAGCATTTT. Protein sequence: CASSLEDRGIHQPQHF. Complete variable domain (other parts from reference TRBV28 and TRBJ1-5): DVKVTQSSRYLVKRTGEKVFLECVQDMDHENMFWYRQDPGLGLRLIYFSYDVKMKEKGDIPEGYSVSREKKERFSLILESASTNQTSMYLCASSLEDRGIHQPQHFGDGTRLSIL.

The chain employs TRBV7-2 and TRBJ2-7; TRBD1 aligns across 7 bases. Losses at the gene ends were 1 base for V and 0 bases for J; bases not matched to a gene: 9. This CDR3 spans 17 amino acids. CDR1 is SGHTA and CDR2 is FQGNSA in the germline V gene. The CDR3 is CASSLEFMGQSSYEQYF. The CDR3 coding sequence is TGTGCCAGCAGCTTAGAGTTTATGGGACAGAGCTCCTACGAGCAGTACTTC.

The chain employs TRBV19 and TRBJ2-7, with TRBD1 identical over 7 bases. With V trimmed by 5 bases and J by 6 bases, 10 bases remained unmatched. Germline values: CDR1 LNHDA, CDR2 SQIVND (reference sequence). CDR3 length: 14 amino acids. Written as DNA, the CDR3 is TGTGCCAGTAGTGTAGGGGGCGCGGCGGTCGAGCAGTACTTC. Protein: CASSVGGAAVEQYF.

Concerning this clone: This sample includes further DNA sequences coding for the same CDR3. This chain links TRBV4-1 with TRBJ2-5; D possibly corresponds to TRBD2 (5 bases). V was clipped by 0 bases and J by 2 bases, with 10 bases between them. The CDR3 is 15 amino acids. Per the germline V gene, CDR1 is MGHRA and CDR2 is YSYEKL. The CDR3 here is CASSQDSGIQETQYF. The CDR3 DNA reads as TGCGCCAGCAGCCAAGATTCCGGGATTCAAGAGACCCAGTACTTC.

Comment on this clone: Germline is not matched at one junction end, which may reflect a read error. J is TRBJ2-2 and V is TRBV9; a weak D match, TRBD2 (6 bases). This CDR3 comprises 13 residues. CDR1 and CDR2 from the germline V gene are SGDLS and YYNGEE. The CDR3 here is CASSPLNTGGLFF. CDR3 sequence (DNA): TGTGCCAGCAGCCCCCTGAACACCGGGGGGCTGTTTTTT.